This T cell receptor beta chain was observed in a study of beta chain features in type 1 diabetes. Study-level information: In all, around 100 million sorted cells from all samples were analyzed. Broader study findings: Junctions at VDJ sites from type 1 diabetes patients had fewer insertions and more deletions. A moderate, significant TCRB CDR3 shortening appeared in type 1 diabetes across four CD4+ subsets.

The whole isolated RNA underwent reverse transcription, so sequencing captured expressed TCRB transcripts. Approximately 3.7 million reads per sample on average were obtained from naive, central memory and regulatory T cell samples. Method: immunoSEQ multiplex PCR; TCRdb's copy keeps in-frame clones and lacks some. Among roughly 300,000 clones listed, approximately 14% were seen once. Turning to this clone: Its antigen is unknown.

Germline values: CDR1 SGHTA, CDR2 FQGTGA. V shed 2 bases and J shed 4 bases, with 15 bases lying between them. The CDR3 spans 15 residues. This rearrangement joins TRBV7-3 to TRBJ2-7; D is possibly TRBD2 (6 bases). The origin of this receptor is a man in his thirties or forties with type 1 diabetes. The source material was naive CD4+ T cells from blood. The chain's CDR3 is CASSLFASATYEQYF. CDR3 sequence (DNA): TGTGCCAGCAGCTTATTCGCTAGCGCAACATACGAGCAGTACTTC.